The 23 T cell receptor beta chains listed next were all sequenced from one sample in a study of identical twins. In TCRdb, the 5' RACE reads were re-called with MiXCR into one record per CDR3 protein. Found here are under 1 million distinct CDR3 sequences, 9% to 15% of them singletons; the top ten hold 1.5% to 2%. These data were also filed under a second study, of yellow fever vaccine responses in identical twins.

The specimen was PBMCs. These receptors came from a woman aged 18-29 years in good health.

Only a few counts were recorded for this clonotype. The chain links TRBV24-1 to TRBJ2-2; 15 bases are shared with TRBD2. The germline V gene encodes CDR1 KGHDR and CDR2 SFDVKD. The CDR3 runs 18 residues. The V and J ends lost 9 bases and 5 bases, in that order; junction bases with no gene match: 12. CDR3 nucleotides: TGTGCCACCCTCGGACTAGCGGGAGGGCCGGGGTATACCGGGGAGCTGTTTTTT. Residues: CATLGLAGGPGYTGELFF.

The V and J genes are TRBV4-1 and TRBJ2-7, with D tentatively TRBD2 (6 bases). Trimming took off 2 bases at V and 3 bases at J, with 17 bases between the two ends. The CDR3 has 16 residues. Germline CDR1 reads MGHRA; CDR2 reads YSYEKL. CDR3 bases: TGCGCCAGCAGCCAACGGACGGGGACTGTTCGCTACGAGCAGTACTTC. Translating gives CASSQRTGTVRYEQYF.

This clonotype has at least ten counts. The chain joins TRBV15 to TRBJ2-7; D is unclear. This CDR3 is 13 amino acids long. Germline values: CDR1 LNHNV, CDR2 YYDKDF (reference sequence). V gave up 0 bases and J gave up 5 bases, with 8 bases separating them. DNA for the CDR3: TGTGCCACCAGCAGAGATGGGTTCAACGAGCAGTACTTC. Its protein product is CATSRDGFNEQYF.

The chain is built from TRBV7-9 and TRBJ2-6, with a tentative D call TRBD1 (5 bases). There are 17 residues in the CDR3. The ends were cut back, 2 bases at V and 0 bases at J, with 11 bases in the middle. Germline V gene lookup returns CDR1 SEHNR and CDR2 FQNEAQ (reference sequence). The CDR3 loop reads CASSLWTSRSGANVLTF. DNA for the CDR3: TGTGCCAGCAGCTTATGGACAAGTCGCTCTGGGGCCAACGTCCTGACTTTC.

This clonotype was counted a few times. This sequence joins TRBV15 and TRBJ2-5; D assignment may be TRBD1 or TRBD2 (5 bases each). V shed 1 base and J shed 4 bases, with 10 bases lying between them. This CDR3 region has 14 residues. The germline V gene has CDR1 LNHNV and CDR2 YYDKDF (reference sequence). The CDR3 region is CATSRGDPRETQYF. The CDR3 bases are TGTGCCACCAGCAGAGGGGACCCTCGAGAGACCCAGTACTTC.

The chain employs TRBV4-1 and TRBJ1-1; D is unclear. Trimming removed 2 bases at V and 6 bases at J, with 13 bases between. This CDR3 is built from 14 residues. Germline V gives CDR1 MGHRA, CDR2 YSYEKL. The DNA for the CDR3 is TGCGCCAGCAGCCAATCTAGAGGGAGGGCTGAAGCTTTCTTT. This translates into CASSQSRGRAEAFF.

The rearrangement joins TRBV20-1 to TRBJ2-3; TRBD2 matches 7 bases. This CDR3 has 14 residues. V was clipped by 4 bases and J by 2 bases; unmatched bases: 6. From germline, CDR1 is DFQATT and CDR2 SNEGSKA (reference sequence). The CDR3 DNA reads as TGCAGTGCTACACCCGGGACTACCACAGATACGCAGTATTTT. Translation gives CSATPGTTTDTQYF.

This sequence joins TRBV19 and TRBJ2-7; TRBD1 or TRBD2 may be the D gene (5 bases each). This CDR3 spans 13 amino acids. V lost 1 base to trimming and J lost 3 bases, with 7 bases between them. Looked up from germline, CDR1 is LNHDA and CDR2 is SQIVND (reference sequence). Here the CDR3 DNA reads TGTGCCAGTAGTATAGCGGGGCTCTACGAGCAGTACTTC. Amino acids: CASSIAGLYEQYF.

The chain employs TRBV5-1 and TRBJ2-3; D unresolved. CDR1 SGHRS and CDR2 YFSETQ come from the germline V gene. CDR3 length equals 16 residues. V was clipped by 4 bases and J by 1 base, with 16 bases between them. CDR3: CASSQDNPGGTDTQYF. The DNA for the CDR3 is TGCGCCAGCAGCCAGGATAATCCTGGGGGCACAGATACGCAGTATTTT.

V gene TRBV4-1 combines with J gene TRBJ2-3; D is uncertain. V lost 4 bases and J 4 bases, leaving 9 bases between the germline ends. The length of the CDR3 is 13 residues. CDR1 is MGHRA and CDR2 is YSYEKL in the germline V gene. The CDR3 DNA sequence: TGCGCCAGCAGCCTATCGGTTTCAGATACGCAGTATTTT. Translated: CASSLSVSDTQYF.

The chain has TRBV18 and TRBJ1-3; 10 bases are a match to TRBD1. V was clipped by 2 bases and J by 4 bases; unmatched bases: 8. CDR1 is KGHSH and CDR2 is LQKENI in the germline V gene. The CDR3 contains 17 residues. In DNA, the CDR3 is TGTGCCAGCTCACCAGAGGGACAGGGGTTGTCCGGAAACACCATATATTTT. Protein sequence: CASSPEGQGLSGNTIYF.

This chain links TRBV5-6 with TRBJ2-2; D unclear. V shed 2 bases and J shed 1 base, with 12 bases lying between them. The CDR3 spans 16 residues. CDR1 and CDR2 (germline): SGHDT, YYEEEE. In nucleotides, the CDR3 is TGTGCCAGCAGCTTTTCCTCTACATGGAACACCGGGGAGCTGTTTTTT. It translates to CASSFSSTWNTGELFF.

This clonotype was recorded a few times. The V call is TRBV5-6, the J call TRBJ2-3; the match to TRBD2 covers 8 bases. This CDR3 has 14 residues. The germline V gene encodes CDR1 SGHDT and CDR2 YYEEEE. V lost 1 base, J lost 5 bases, and 3 bases stayed unmatched. The CDR3 region is CASSLWREVDTQYF. CDR3 DNA sequence: TGTGCCAGCAGCTTGTGGCGGGAGGTAGATACGCAGTATTTT.

This chain links TRBV7-2 with TRBJ2-2, with D uncertain. The CDR3 totals 13 residues. V lost 8 bases to trimming and J lost 6 bases, with 13 bases between them. Looked up from germline, CDR1 is SGHTA and CDR2 is FQGNSA. The CDR3 here is CASGGLAAGELFF. The DNA for the CDR3 is TGTGCCAGCGGCGGATTAGCAGCCGGGGAGCTGTTTTTT.

The chain joins TRBV12-3 or TRBV12-4 to TRBJ2-3; 10 nucleotides match TRBD2. The junction had 8 bases not matched to a gene; V was cut back by 6 bases and J by 2 bases. The length of the CDR3 is 16 residues. The CDR3, as DNA: TGTGCCAGCAGCACCGGGACTAGCGTCTCCACAGATACGCAGTATTTT. This translates into CASSTGTSVSTDTQYF.

This clonotype was detected ten times or more. The V and J genes are TRBV20-1 and TRBJ1-4; tentative D call: TRBD1 (5 bases). The germline gives CDR1 DFQATT, CDR2 SNEGSKA (reference sequence). The ends were cut back, 0 bases at V and 7 bases at J, with 18 bases in the middle. The CDR3 is made up of 16 amino acids. CDR3 nucleotide sequence: TGCAGTGCTAGAGATGGCGGGACCCCCCCGGGTGAAAAACTGTTTTTT. Translated: CSARDGGTPPGEKLFF.

This clonotype occurred many times. CDR3 in DNA: TGTGCCAGCAGTCCTCATGGGGTTTACTCCTACGAGCAGTACTTC. Protein: CASSPHGVYSYEQYF. The chain couples TRBV12-3 or TRBV12-4 to TRBJ2-7; D is unclear. The CDR3 totals 15 residues. Trimming took 5 bases from V and 0 from J, leaving 14 bases between them.

This clonotype has only a few counts. J is TRBJ2-7 and V is TRBV7-6; D is uncertain. The CDR3 runs 17 residues. CDR1 and CDR2 from the germline V gene are SGHVS and FNYEAQ. The germline V and J ends were trimmed by 1 base and 3 bases, with 19 bases remaining between them. CDR3 sequence reads: CASSLESIQSTLYEQYF. CDR3 DNA sequence: TGTGCCAGCAGCTTAGAGTCCATTCAGTCGACGCTCTACGAGCAGTACTTC.

The CDR3: CASRLSPGELFF. CDR3 coding DNA: TGTGCCAGCAGACTATCCCCCGGGGAGCTGTTTTTT. The V and J genes are TRBV6-5 and TRBJ2-2, with unresolved D. The CDR3 extends over 12 amino acids. V lost 6 bases and J lost 6, with 8 bases in between. CDR1 is MNHEY, CDR2 SVGAGI, per germline.

This clonotype was detected many times. The gene calls are TRBV20-1 and TRBJ1-1; TRBD1 aligns across 7 bases. The V gene end was trimmed by 6 bases and the J gene end by 6 bases; junction bases not matched to a gene: 10. Germline-derived CDR1 and CDR2 are DFQATT and SNEGSKA (reference sequence). The CDR3 consists of 13 residues. CDR3 sequence reads: CSARGGGASEAFF. For the CDR3, the DNA is TGCAGTGCCAGGGGAGGGGGCGCTTCTGAAGCTTTCTTT.

The gene calls are TRBV11-2 and TRBJ2-1, with 9 nucleotides matching TRBD2. Losses at the gene ends were 0 bases for V and 13 bases for J; bases not matched to a gene: 10. The germline CDR1 and CDR2 sequences are SGHAT and FQNNGV. The CDR3 runs to 15 residues. CDR3 nucleotide sequence: TGTGCCAGCAGCTTAGATAGGGGCGGGGGGGCGGAACAGTTCTTC. Its protein product is CASSLDRGGGAEQFF.

The rearrangement links TRBV5-1 to TRBJ2-3; 9 positions match TRBD2. Germline trimming cut 4 bases from V and 4 bases from J; bases unmatched to any gene: 7. Germline V CDR1 and CDR2: SGHRS, YFSETQ. The CDR3 loop spans 15 amino acids. CDR3 residues: CASSAYSGRADTQYF. The DNA of the CDR3 is TGCGCCAGCAGCGCCTATAGCGGGAGAGCAGATACGCAGTATTTT.

This clonotype showed up just a few times. This chain connects TRBV12-3 or TRBV12-4 to TRBJ2-7, with D perhaps TRBD1 or TRBD2 (5 bases each). V was trimmed by 4 bases and J by 6 bases, leaving 13 bases between them. The CDR3 runs to 13 residues. CDR3 amino acids: CASSSGTAREQYF. The CDR3 DNA reads TGTGCCAGCAGTTCCGGGACGGCACGCGAGCAGTACTTC.